This T cell receptor (beta chain) derives from a study of technical replicates of blood from a handful of donors. Data came from immunoSEQ multiplex PCR; TCRdb stores just in-frame clones and leaves some out. Of approximately 87,000 clones listed, around 90% are singletons. In germline, CDR1 is SNHLY, CDR2 FYNNEI. The CDR3 has 13 amino acids. V gave up 6 bases and J gave up 6 bases, with 11 bases separating them. Input material: T cells isolated from PBMCs. This sequence joins TRBV2 and TRBJ1-4; TRBD1 might be the D (6 bases). The origin of this receptor is a human donor in good health. Some clones in this sample may be carry-over from other donors' samples. CDR3 nucleotide sequence: TGTGCCAGCAGAGTTACAGGGTATGAAAAACTGTTTTTT. Translating gives CASRVTGYEKLFF.